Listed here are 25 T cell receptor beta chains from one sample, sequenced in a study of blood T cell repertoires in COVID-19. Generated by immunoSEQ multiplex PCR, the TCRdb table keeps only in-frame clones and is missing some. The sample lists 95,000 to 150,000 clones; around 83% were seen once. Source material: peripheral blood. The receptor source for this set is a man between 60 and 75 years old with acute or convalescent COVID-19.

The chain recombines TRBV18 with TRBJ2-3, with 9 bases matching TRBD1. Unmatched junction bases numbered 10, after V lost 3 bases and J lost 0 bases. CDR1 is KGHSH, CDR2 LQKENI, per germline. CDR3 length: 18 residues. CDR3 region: CASSPLPPGQGSTDTQYF. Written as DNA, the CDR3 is TGTGCCAGCTCACCCCTACCGCCGGGACAGGGCAGCACAGATACGCAGTATTTT.

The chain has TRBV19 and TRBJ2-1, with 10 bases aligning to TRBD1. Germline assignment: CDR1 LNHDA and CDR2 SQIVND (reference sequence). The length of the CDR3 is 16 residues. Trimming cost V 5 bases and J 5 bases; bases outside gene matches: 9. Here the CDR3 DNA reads TGTGCCAGTAGTCTAACCGGGACAGGGGCCGACAATGAGCAGTTCTTC. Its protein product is CASSLTGTGADNEQFF.

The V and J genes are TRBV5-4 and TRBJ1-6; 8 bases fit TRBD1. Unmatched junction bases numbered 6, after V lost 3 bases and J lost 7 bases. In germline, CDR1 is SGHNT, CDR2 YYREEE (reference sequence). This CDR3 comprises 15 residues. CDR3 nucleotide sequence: TGTGCCAGCAGCTCCGAGGGACAGGTGAATTCACCCCTCCACTTT. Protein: CASSSEGQVNSPLHF.

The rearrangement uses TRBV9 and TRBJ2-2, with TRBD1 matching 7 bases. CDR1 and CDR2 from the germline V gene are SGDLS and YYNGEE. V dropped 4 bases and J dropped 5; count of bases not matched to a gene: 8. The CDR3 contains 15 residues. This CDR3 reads CASSQQGTETGELFF. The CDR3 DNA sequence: TGTGCCAGCAGCCAACAGGGGACGGAGACCGGGGAGCTGTTTTTT. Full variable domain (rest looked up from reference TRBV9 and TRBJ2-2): DSGVTQTPKHLITATGQRVTLRCSPRSGDLSVYWYQQSLDQGLQFLIQYYNGEERAKGNILERFSAQQFPDLHSELNLSSLELGDSALYFCASSQQGTETGELFFGEGSRLTVL.

The CDR3 sequence: CASSFGDTNTEAFF. In nucleotides, the CDR3 is TGTGCCAGCAGCTTTGGGGACACGAACACTGAAGCTTTCTTT. The genes are TRBV13 and TRBJ1-1; D possibly corresponds to TRBD1 (6 bases). Between the trimmed V and J ends, which lost 3 bases and 1 base, there was a span of 9 bases. The CDR3 loop spans 14 amino acids. The germline V gene has CDR1 PRHDT and CDR2 FYEKMQ (reference sequence).

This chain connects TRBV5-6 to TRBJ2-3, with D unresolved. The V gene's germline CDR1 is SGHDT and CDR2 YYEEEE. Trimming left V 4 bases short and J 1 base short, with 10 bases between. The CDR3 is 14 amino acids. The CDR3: CASSRSRGTDTQYF. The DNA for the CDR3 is TGTGCCAGCAGCCGGAGCCGTGGCACAGATACGCAGTATTTT.

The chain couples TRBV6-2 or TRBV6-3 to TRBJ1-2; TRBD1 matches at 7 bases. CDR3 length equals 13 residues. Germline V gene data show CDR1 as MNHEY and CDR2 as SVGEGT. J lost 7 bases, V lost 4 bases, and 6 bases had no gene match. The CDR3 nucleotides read TGTGCCAGCAGTTTCGACAGGGATGGTGGCTACACCTTC. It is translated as CASSFDRDGGYTF.

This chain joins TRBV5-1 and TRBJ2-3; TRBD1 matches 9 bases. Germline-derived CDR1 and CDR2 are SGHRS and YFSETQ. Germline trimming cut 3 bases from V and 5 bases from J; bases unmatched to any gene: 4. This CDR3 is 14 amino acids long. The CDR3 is CASSSGQGKDTQYF. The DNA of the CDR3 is TGCGCCAGCAGCTCCGGACAGGGGAAAGATACGCAGTATTTT.

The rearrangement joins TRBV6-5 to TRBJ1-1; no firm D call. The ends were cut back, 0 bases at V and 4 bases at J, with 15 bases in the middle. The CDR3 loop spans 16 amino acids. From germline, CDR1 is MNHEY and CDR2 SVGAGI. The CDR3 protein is CASSYSGSGRGTEAFF. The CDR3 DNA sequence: TGTGCCAGCAGTTACTCCGGGTCGGGCCGGGGCACTGAAGCTTTCTTT.

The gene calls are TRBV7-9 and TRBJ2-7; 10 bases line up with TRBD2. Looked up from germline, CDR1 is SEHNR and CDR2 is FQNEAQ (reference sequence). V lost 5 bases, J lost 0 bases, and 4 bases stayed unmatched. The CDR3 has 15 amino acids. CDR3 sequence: CASSPPSGSSYEQYF. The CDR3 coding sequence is TGTGCCAGCAGCCCTCCTAGCGGGAGCTCCTACGAGCAGTACTTC. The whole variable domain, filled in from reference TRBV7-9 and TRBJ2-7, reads DTGVSQNPRHKITKRGQNVTFRCDPISEHNRLYWYRQTLGQGPEFLTYFQNEAQLEKSRLLSDRFSAERPKGSFSTLEIQRTEQGDSAMYLCASSPPSGSSYEQYFGPGTRLTVT.

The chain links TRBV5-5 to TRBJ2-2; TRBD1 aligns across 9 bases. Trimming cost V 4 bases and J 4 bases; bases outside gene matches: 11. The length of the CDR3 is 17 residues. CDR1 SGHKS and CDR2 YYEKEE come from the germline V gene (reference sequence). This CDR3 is CASSMIPGQGFTGELFF. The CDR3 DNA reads TGTGCCAGCAGCATGATCCCGGGACAGGGATTCACCGGGGAGCTGTTTTTT.

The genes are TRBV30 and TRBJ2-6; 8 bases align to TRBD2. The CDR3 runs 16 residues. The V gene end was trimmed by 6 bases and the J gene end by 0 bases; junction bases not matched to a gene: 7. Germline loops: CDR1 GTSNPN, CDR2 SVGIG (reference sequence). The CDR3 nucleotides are TGTGCCTGCCCGGGGGGGCCCAACTCTGGGGCCAACGTCCTGACTTTC. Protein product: CACPGGPNSGANVLTF. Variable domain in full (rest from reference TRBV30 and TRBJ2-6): SQTIHQWPATLVQPVGSPLSLECTVEGTSNPNLYWYRQAAGRGLQLLFYSVGIGQISSEVPQNLSASRPQDRQFILSSKKLLLSDSGFYLCACPGGPNSGANVLTFGAGSRLTVL.

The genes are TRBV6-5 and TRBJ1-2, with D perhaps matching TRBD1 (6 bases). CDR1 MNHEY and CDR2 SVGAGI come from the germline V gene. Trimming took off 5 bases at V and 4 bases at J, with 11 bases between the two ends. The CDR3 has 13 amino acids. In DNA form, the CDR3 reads TGTGCCAGCAGTCCCGGACAGCTCTATGGCTACACCTTC. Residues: CASSPGQLYGYTF.

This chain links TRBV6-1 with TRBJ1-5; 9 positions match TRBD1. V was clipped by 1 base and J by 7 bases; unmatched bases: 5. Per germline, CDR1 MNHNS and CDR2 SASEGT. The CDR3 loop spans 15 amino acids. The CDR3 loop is CASSEVWDRVQPQHF. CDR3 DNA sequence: TGTGCCAGCAGTGAAGTCTGGGACAGGGTACAGCCCCAGCATTTT.

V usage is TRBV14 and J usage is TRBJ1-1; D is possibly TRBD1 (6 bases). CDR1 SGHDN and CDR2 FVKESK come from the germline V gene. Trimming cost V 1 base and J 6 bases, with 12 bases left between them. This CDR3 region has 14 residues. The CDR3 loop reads CASSQGGAGAEAFF. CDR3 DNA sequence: TGTGCCAGCAGCCAAGGAGGAGCAGGGGCTGAAGCTTTCTTT.

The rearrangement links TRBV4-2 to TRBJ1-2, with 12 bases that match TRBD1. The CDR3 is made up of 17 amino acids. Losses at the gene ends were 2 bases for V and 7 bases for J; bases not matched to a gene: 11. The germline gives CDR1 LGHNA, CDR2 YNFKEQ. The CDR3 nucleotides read TGTGCCAGCAGCCAATCAAACCCGGGACAGGGGGCCGGTGGCTACACCTTC. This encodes CASSQSNPGQGAGGYTF.

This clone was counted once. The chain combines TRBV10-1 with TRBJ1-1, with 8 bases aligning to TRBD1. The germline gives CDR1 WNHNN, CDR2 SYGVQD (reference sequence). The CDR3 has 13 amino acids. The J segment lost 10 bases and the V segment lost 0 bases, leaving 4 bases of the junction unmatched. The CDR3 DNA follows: TGCGCCAGCAGTGAGTCAGTACAGGGGGGAGCTTTCTTT. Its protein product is CASSESVQGGAFF.

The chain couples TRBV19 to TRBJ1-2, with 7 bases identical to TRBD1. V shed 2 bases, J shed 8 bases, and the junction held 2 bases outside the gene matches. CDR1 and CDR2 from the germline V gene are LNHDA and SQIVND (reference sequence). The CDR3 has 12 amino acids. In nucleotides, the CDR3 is TGTGCCAGTAGTATACTAGGGGGCGGCTACACCTTC. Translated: CASSILGGGYTF.

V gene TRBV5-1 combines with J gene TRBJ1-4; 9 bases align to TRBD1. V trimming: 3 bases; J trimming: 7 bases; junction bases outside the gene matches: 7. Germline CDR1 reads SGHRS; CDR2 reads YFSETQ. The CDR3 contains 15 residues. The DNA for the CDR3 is TGCGCCAGCAGCTCACAGGGGGCGCCGGGTGAAAAACTGTTTTTT. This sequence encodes CASSSQGAPGEKLFF.

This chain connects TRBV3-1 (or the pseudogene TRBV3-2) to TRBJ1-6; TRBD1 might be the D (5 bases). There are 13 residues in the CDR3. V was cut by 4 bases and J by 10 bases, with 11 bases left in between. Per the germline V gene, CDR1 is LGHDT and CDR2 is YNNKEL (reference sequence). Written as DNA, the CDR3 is TGTGCCAGCAGCCTTGGGGGGGAATCACCCCTCCACTTT. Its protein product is CASSLGGESPLHF.

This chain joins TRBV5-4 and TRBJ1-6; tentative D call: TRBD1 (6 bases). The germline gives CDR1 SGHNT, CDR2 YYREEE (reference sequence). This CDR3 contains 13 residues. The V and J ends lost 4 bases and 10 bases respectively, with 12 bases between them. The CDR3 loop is CASSRQEKSPLHF. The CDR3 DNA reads TGTGCCAGCAGCCGACAGGAGAAGTCACCCCTCCACTTT.

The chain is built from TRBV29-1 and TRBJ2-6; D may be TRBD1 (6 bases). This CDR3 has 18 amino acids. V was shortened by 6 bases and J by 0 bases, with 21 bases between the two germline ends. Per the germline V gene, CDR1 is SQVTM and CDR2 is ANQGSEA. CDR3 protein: CSVLDRRRRLSGANVLTF. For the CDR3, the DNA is TGCAGCGTCCTAGACAGGAGGAGGCGACTCTCTGGGGCCAACGTCCTGACTTTC.

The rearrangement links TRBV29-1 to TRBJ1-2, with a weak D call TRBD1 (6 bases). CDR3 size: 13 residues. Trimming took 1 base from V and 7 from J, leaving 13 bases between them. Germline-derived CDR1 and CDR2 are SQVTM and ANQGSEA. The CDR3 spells CSVEAQGVGGYTF. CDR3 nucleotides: TGCAGCGTTGAAGCACAGGGTGTGGGTGGCTACACCTTC.

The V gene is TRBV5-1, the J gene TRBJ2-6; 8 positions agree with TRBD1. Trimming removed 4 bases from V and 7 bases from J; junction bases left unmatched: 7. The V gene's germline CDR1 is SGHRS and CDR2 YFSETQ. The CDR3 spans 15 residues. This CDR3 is CASSPRTGIANVLTF. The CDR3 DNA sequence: TGCGCCAGCAGCCCCCGGACAGGGATAGCCAACGTCCTGACTTTC.

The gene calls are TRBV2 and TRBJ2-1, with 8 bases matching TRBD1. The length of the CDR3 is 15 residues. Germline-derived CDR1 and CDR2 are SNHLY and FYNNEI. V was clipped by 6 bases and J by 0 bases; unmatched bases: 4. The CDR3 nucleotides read TGTGCCAGCAGGCCCGGGACAGGCTCCTACAATGAGCAGTTCTTC. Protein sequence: CASRPGTGSYNEQFF.